This T cell receptor (beta chain) was captured by sequencing in a study of control samples from healthy donors and cancer patients. With 8 bases clipped from V and 1 base from J, the junction kept 5 bases outside the gene matches. Germline V CDR1 and CDR2: MNHNY, SVGAGI (reference sequence). The length of the CDR3 is 15 residues. Here immunoSEQ multiplex PCR was the method, and the copy in TCRdb shows in-frame clones only, minus some. The sample lists approximately 76,000 clones, 80% to 90% seen once, with roughly 12% in the top ten. The chain recombines TRBV6-6 with TRBJ2-2; 9 bases match TRBD2. Material: PBMCs. The receptor's source is a man aged 60-69 years with head and neck cancer. CDR3: CASSTAGGNTGELFF. In DNA, the CDR3 is TGTGCCAGCTCTACAGCGGGAGGGAACACCGGGGAGCTGTTTTTT.